This T cell receptor beta chain was obtained from a study of cytomegalovirus exposure and HLA in healthy donors. V gave up 4 bases and J gave up 4 bases, with 14 bases separating them. CDR3 size: 14 residues. CDR1 and CDR2 (germline): SGHRS, YFSETQ. The assay was immunoSEQ multiplex PCR, and TCRdb's table has in-frame clones only and misses some. This sample carries roughly 110,000 clones, 88% of them seen once, and the ten largest clones take about 2%. The chain carries TRBV5-1 and TRBJ1-1, with D maybe TRBD1 (5 bases). The clonotype originates from a woman aged 18-29 years in good health and CMV-seropositive. The material sequenced was PBMCs. CDR3 sequence reads: CASSPGGVSTEAFF. The CDR3 DNA is TGCGCCAGCAGCCCGGGAGGGGTTAGCACTGAAGCTTTCTTT.